The entry below describes one T cell receptor (beta chain). Its antigen remains unidentified. These data originate in a study of T cell responses to AZD1222 COVID-19 vaccine. In the study overall: Whether given at about 4 or about 12 weeks, second doses were pooled.

Libraries were prepared by immunoSEQ multiplex PCR; TCRdb keeps only in-frame clonotypes and omits some of them. The sample yields 150,000 or so clones, about nine tenths seen once. Study outcomes and limitations: The donor group comprised mostly white British people and more females; the analysis possibly underestimated clonal diversity. Spike-specific TCR repertoires showed rising breadth and depth after two AZD1222 doses. Sampling that yielded the repertoires occurred only after the peak T cell response.

Losses at the gene ends were 0 bases for V and 9 bases for J; bases not matched to a gene: 11. Germline-derived CDR1 and CDR2 are SGDLS and YYNGEE. The CDR3 is 17 residues long. The TCR was taken from an adult in good health. The chain is built from TRBV9 and TRBJ2-1; 11 bases fit TRBD1. The input for sequencing was peripheral blood, taken on day 0 of AZD1222 vaccination. CDR3 sequence reads: CASSVGFGTGGISEQFF. CDR3 nucleotides: TGTGCCAGCAGCGTAGGATTTGGGACAGGGGGGATAAGTGAGCAGTTCTTC.